In this sample, the clone carrying this T cell receptor (beta chain) turned up a few times. What it binds is not known. The data were taken from a study of vaccination and CD4 T cells after COVID-19. Study as a whole: Vaccination of participants consisted of two doses of either BNT162b2 or mRNA-1273 vaccine.

Germline V lookup: CDR1 MNHEY, CDR2 SMNVEV (reference sequence). This CDR3 is built from 14 residues. V was pared by 6 bases and J by 6 bases, with 8 bases of the junction left unmatched. Once obtained from cultured CD4+ T cells, the DNA was sequenced using the Oncomine TCR Beta short-read assay. One entry per CDR3 protein results from TCRdb running MiXCR on the PCR reads. The sample lists 7,000 or so distinct CDR3 sequences, 74% occurring once. Treatment defined: approximately 9-day PBMC culture with coronavirus spike peptide pools or control peptides (ViraFEST assay). Material for sequencing was CD4+ T cells from blood, cultured in vitro. The chain employs TRBV27 and TRBJ1-2, with 9 bases that match TRBD1. This TCR derives from a human donor who had recovered from COVID-19. DNA for the CDR3: TGTGCCAGCAGAGCACAGGGGGCATATGATGGCTACACCTTC. Translating it yields CASRAQGAYDGYTF.